A single sample is the source of the 10 T cell receptor beta chains below, sequenced in a study of T cells in localized non-small cell lung cancer. Profiling relied on immunoSEQ multiplex PCR, and the TCRdb table lists in-frame clones only, not all of them. The sample has 40,000 to 60,000 clones; around 84% are singletons. Material: PBMCs, obtained before any cancer treatment. These receptors were taken from a female donor with stage II lung adenocarcinoma.

This sequence joins TRBV19 and TRBJ1-3; possibly TRBD1 for D (6 bases). Trimming left V 6 bases short and J 4 bases short, with 10 bases between. The CDR3 runs to 13 residues. Germline CDR1 reads LNHDA; CDR2 reads SQIVND (reference sequence). The CDR3 spells CASSSDRGNTIYF. As DNA, the CDR3 is TGTGCCAGTAGCTCCGACAGGGGAAACACCATATATTTT. Full variable domain (missing parts from reference TRBV19 and TRBJ1-3): DGGITQSPKYLFRKEGQNVTLSCEQNLNHDAMYWYRQDPGQGLRLIYYSQIVNDFQKGDIAEGYSVSREKKESFPLTVTSAQKNPTAFYLCASSSDRGNTIYFGEGSWLTVV.

The chain links TRBV6-6 to TRBJ1-4, with D perhaps matching TRBD1 (6 bases). This CDR3 spans 15 amino acids. The ends were cut back, 6 bases at V and 6 bases at J, with 17 bases in the middle. Germline V gene lookup returns CDR1 MNHNY and CDR2 SVGAGI (reference sequence). The CDR3 loop reads CASSRSRAGDEKLFF. The CDR3 DNA is TGTGCCAGCAGCCGCTCCAGGGCAGGGGATGAAAAACTGTTTTTT.

The chain couples TRBV2 to TRBJ1-2; D may be TRBD1 (5 bases). Germline V gene lookup returns CDR1 SNHLY and CDR2 FYNNEI. Trimming removed 1 base at V and 4 bases at J, with 22 bases between. This CDR3 spans 18 amino acids. The CDR3 region has the DNA TGTGCCAGCAGTGAAGGGGGCTACAGCAGCTATAGAGGCTATGGCTACACCTTC. Translation: CASSEGGYSSYRGYGYTF.

The chain carries TRBV7-8 and TRBJ1-1, with D possibly TRBD1 on 5 matching bases. The CDR3 has 14 amino acids. V was clipped by 2 bases and J by 7 bases, with 14 bases between them. The germline gives CDR1 SGHVS, CDR2 FQNEAQ. The CDR3 here is CASSLFSRDLEAFF. The DNA for the CDR3 is TGTGCCAGCAGCTTATTTAGCCGGGACCTTGAAGCTTTCTTT.

The chain is built from TRBV5-6 and TRBJ1-3, with a tentative D call TRBD1 (6 bases). Germline V gene sequence: CDR1 SGHDT, CDR2 YYEEEE. Trimming left V 1 base short and J 0 bases short, with 11 bases between. The CDR3 consists of 16 residues. CDR3: CASSLTGSTSGNTIYF. For the CDR3, the DNA is TGTGCCAGCAGCTTGACAGGGTCGACCTCTGGAAACACCATATATTTT.

In its sample, this clone was seen once. The rearrangement joins TRBV5-1 to TRBJ1-1, with D unresolved. CDR1 SGHRS and CDR2 YFSETQ come from the germline V gene. V was trimmed by 2 bases and J by 1 base, leaving 6 bases between them. This CDR3 spans 13 amino acids. The CDR3 DNA reads TGCGCCAGCAGCTTCAGCAAGAACACTGAAGCTTTCTTT. Its translation: CASSFSKNTEAFF. The whole variable domain, remainder taken from reference TRBV5-1 and TRBJ1-1, is KAGVTQTPRYLIKTRGQQVTLSCSPISGHRSVSWYQQTPGQGLQFLFEYFSETQRNKGNFPGRFSGRQFSNSRSEMNVSTLELGDSALYLCASSFSKNTEAFFGQGTRLTVV.

This chain uses TRBV5-5 with TRBJ2-1; D is perhaps TRBD1 or TRBD2 (5 bases each). This CDR3 is 15 amino acids long. The V and J ends lost 4 bases and 7 bases respectively, with 18 bases between them. Per the germline V gene, CDR1 is SGHKS and CDR2 is YYEKEE (reference sequence). This CDR3 reads CASSPGGGAVNEQFF. The CDR3 DNA is TGTGCCAGCAGCCCCGGTGGGGGTGCGGTGAATGAGCAGTTCTTC.

The CDR3 spells CASSTRTDDPEQYF. Written as DNA, the CDR3 is TGTGCCAGCAGCACGCGGACGGACGATCCCGAGCAGTACTTC. The gene calls are TRBV5-8 and TRBJ2-7; D call uncertain. Germline CDR1 reads SGHTS; CDR2 reads YDEGEE. The V gene lost 4 bases and the J gene lost 6 bases, with 17 bases spanning the gap. CDR3 length: 14 residues.

A single count supports this clone. The CDR3 region has the DNA TGTGCCAGCAGCGAGCGGGGGGGACTCCAAGAGACCCAGTACTTC. This codes for CASSERGGLQETQYF. V usage is TRBV9 and J usage is TRBJ2-5, with 10 bases lining up with TRBD2. The CDR3 loop spans 15 amino acids. V lost 3 bases to trimming and J lost 1 base; unmatched junction nucleotides: 3. Germline CDR1 SGDLS, CDR2 YYNGEE.

The chain uses TRBV29-1 and TRBJ2-3; D is undetermined. V shed 7 bases and J shed 6 bases, with 11 bases lying between them. The CDR3 is made up of 11 amino acids. Per the germline V gene, CDR1 is SQVTM and CDR2 is ANQGSEA. Written as DNA, the CDR3 is TGCAGCGGCGCATTTAGGGATACGCAGTATTTT. This translates into CSGAFRDTQYF.